This TCR beta chain was captured by sequencing in a study of T cells after somatic rescue of genetic block. Assay used: immunoSEQ multiplex PCR; TCRdb lists only in-frame clones, some missing. The data show 110,000 or so clones, 75% to 95% seen once. CDR1 is SGDLS and CDR2 is YYNGEE in the germline V gene. The CDR3 loop spans 15 amino acids. The germline V and J ends were trimmed by 0 bases and 6 bases, with 15 bases remaining between them. This chain uses TRBV9 with TRBJ1-2, with TRBD1 as a possible D gene (6 bases). The receptor comes from a woman younger than 35. Material: peripheral blood mononuclear cells (PBMCs). The CDR3 here is CASSVDQGYVDGYTF. CDR3 nucleotide sequence: TGTGCCAGCAGCGTAGATCAGGGGTACGTAGATGGCTACACCTTC.